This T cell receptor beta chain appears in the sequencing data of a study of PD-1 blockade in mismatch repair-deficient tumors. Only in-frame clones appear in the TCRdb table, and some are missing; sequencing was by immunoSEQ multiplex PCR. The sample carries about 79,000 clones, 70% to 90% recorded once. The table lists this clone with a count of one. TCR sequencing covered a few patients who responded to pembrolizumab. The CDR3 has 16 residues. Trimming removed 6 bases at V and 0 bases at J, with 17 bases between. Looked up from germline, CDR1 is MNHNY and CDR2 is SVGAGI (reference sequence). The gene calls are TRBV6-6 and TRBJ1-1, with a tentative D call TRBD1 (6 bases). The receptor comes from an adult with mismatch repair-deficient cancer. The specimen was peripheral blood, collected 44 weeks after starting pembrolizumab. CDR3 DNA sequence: TGTGCCAGCAGCCTGGGGGCCGGGACTCTGAACACTGAAGCTTTCTTT. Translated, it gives CASSLGAGTLNTEAFF.